The 15 T cell receptor beta chains given below trace back to one sample, sequenced in a study of CD8 T cells in Susac syndrome. The authors reverse transcribed 0.5 to 1 ug RNA with random hexamers. MiXCR was run by TCRdb on the immunoSEQ multiplex PCR reads, yielding one entry per CDR3 protein. The sample has 210,000 or so distinct CDR3 sequences; 85% to 95% are singletons. The sample comprised CD4+ T cells from PBMCs. The receptors were gathered from a human donor with Susac syndrome.

V usage is TRBV11-3 and J usage is TRBJ2-1; D not certain. The CDR3 has 13 residues. V was shortened by 2 bases and J by 3 bases, with 5 bases between the two germline ends. The germline gives CDR1 SGHNT, CDR2 YENEEA. The CDR3 spells CASSLNIYNEQFF. As DNA, the CDR3 is TGTGCCAGCAGCTTAAATATCTACAATGAGCAGTTCTTC.

The chain joins TRBV30 to TRBJ2-1; 13 bases match TRBD2. The length of the CDR3 is 15 residues. Germline V lookup: CDR1 GTSNPN, CDR2 SVGIG (reference sequence). V shed 5 bases, J shed 8 bases, and the junction held 9 bases outside the gene matches. As DNA, the CDR3 is TGTGCCTGGGGACTAGCGGGGGCATTCGTTGATGAGCAGTTCTTC. It is translated as CAWGLAGAFVDEQFF. Combining the CDR3 with reference TRBV30 and TRBJ2-1 gives the whole variable domain SQTIHQWPATLVQPVGSPLSLECTVEGTSNPNLYWYRQAAGRGLQLLFYSVGIGQISSEVPQNLSASRPQDRQFILSSKKLLLSDSGFYLCAWGLAGAFVDEQFFGPGTRLTVL.

This clonotype has only a few counts. This sequence joins TRBV6-5 and TRBJ1-1; the D is unclear. Trimming left V 2 bases short and J 1 base short, with 8 bases between. The CDR3 runs 14 residues. Germline CDR1 and CDR2: MNHEY and SVGAGI. This CDR3 is CASSYGRANTEAFF. The CDR3 DNA is TGTGCCAGCAGTTACGGGAGGGCGAACACTGAAGCTTTCTTT.

V is TRBV14 and J is TRBJ1-6, with D perhaps matching TRBD1 (5 bases). From germline, CDR1 is SGHDN and CDR2 FVKESK. This CDR3 comprises 16 residues. Trimming shortened V by 8 bases and J by 6 bases, and 20 bases separated the two germline ends. The CDR3 region is CASSQPGAGLNSPLHF. Here the CDR3 DNA reads TGTGCCAGCTCCCAACCCGGGGCAGGGCTTAATTCACCCCTCCACTTT.

The V gene is TRBV11-3, the J gene TRBJ1-1, with 7 bases identical to TRBD1. The CDR3 is made up of 14 amino acids. CDR1 is SGHNT and CDR2 is YENEEA in the germline V gene. Unmatched junction bases numbered 4, after V lost 5 bases and J lost 1 base. CDR3 loop: CASSHRTGNTEAFF. In DNA, the CDR3 is TGTGCCAGCAGCCACCGGACAGGGAACACTGAAGCTTTCTTT.

V and J are TRBV6-5 and TRBJ2-7, with TRBD1 as a possible D gene (6 bases). This CDR3 region has 15 residues. Trimming removed 2 bases from V and 4 bases from J, with 15 bases in between. The V gene's germline CDR1 is MNHEY and CDR2 SVGAGI. CDR3 nucleotides: TGTGCCAGCAGTTACCTGGGACACTCAGATTACGAGCAGTACTTC. Protein: CASSYLGHSDYEQYF.

This clonotype appeared once. This CDR3 is CASSFGQGTEAFF. The DNA for the CDR3 is TGTGCCAGCAGCTTCGGACAGGGCACTGAAGCTTTCTTT. This rearrangement joins TRBV13 to TRBJ1-1; 8 bases are shared with TRBD1. Germline values: CDR1 PRHDT, CDR2 FYEKMQ (reference sequence). The CDR3 totals 13 residues. Trimming took 3 bases from V and 4 from J; bases not matched to a gene: 1.

The rearrangement uses TRBV20-1 and TRBJ2-1; D gene uncertain. The CDR3 is made up of 12 amino acids. Per the germline V gene, CDR1 is DFQATT and CDR2 is SNEGSKA (reference sequence). Trimming left V 2 bases short and J 10 bases short, with 12 bases between. This CDR3 is CSARFRFDEQFF. CDR3 nucleotides: TGCAGTGCTAGATTTCGGTTTGACGAGCAGTTCTTC.

The chain is built from TRBV7-2 and TRBJ2-5; D might be TRBD2 (6 bases). The V and J ends lost 9 bases and 4 bases respectively, with 21 bases between them. This CDR3 region has 15 residues. The germline CDR1 and CDR2 sequences are SGHTA and FQGNSA. CDR3 loop: CARGDRRGHSETQYF. CDR3 nucleotide sequence: TGTGCCAGGGGGGATAGGAGGGGCCACTCAGAGACCCAGTACTTC.

The V call is TRBV20-1, the J call TRBJ2-5, with TRBD2 matching 7 bases. Germline loops: CDR1 DFQATT, CDR2 SNEGSKA (reference sequence). The length of the CDR3 is 14 residues. The ends lost 3 bases at V and 1 base at J; junction bases unmatched: 5. The CDR3 sequence: CSARGGRAQETQYF. The CDR3 DNA reads as TGCAGTGCTAGGGGGGGGAGGGCCCAAGAGACCCAGTACTTC.

This clonotype was seen only once. The chain carries TRBV15 and TRBJ2-3, with unresolved D. The CDR3 loop spans 15 amino acids. The V end was cut by 0 bases, the J end by 0 bases, with 7 bases between. Germline CDR1 LNHNV, CDR2 YYDKDF (reference sequence). In nucleotides, the CDR3 is TGTGCCACCAGCAGAGAAAGGAAAAGCACAGATACGCAGTATTTT. Translated: CATSRERKSTDTQYF.

This sequence joins TRBV9 and TRBJ1-1; D gene ambiguous. V was shortened by 0 bases and J by 0 bases, with 3 bases between the two germline ends. The CDR3 sequence is 13 residues long. The germline V gene encodes CDR1 SGDLS and CDR2 YYNGEE. Here the CDR3 reads CASSVALNTEAFF. CDR3 bases: TGTGCCAGCAGCGTAGCTCTGAACACTGAAGCTTTCTTT.

This clonotype was counted once. The CDR3 region has the DNA TGCAGTGTGTTATTCCGGGGATCCCTGCAAGAGACCCAGTACTTC. Translated: CSVLFRGSLQETQYF. The chain carries TRBV20-1 and TRBJ2-5, with a tentative D call TRBD2 (5 bases). Trimming took off 7 bases at V and 2 bases at J, with 20 bases between the two ends. Germline values: CDR1 DFQATT, CDR2 SNEGSKA (reference sequence). This CDR3 region has 15 residues.

The chain's CDR3 is CASTRDFREAFF. In nucleotides, the CDR3 is TGTGCCAGTACCAGGGACTTCAGGGAAGCTTTCTTT. The chain joins TRBV19 to TRBJ1-1; possible D gene TRBD1, 5 bases. Between the trimmed V and J ends, which lost 7 bases and 8 bases, there was a span of 14 bases. CDR3 length: 12 residues. Germline-derived CDR1 and CDR2 are LNHDA and SQIVND (reference sequence).

The V gene is TRBV29-1, the J gene TRBJ2-7, with D perhaps being TRBD1 or TRBD2 (6 bases each). The CDR3 is 12 amino acids. The germline gives CDR1 SQVTM, CDR2 ANQGSEA. Trimming cost V 5 bases and J 3 bases, with 11 bases left between them. The CDR3 coding sequence is TGCAGCGTTTCCGGGGGCGGCTACGAGCAGTACTTC. Translation: CSVSGGGYEQYF.